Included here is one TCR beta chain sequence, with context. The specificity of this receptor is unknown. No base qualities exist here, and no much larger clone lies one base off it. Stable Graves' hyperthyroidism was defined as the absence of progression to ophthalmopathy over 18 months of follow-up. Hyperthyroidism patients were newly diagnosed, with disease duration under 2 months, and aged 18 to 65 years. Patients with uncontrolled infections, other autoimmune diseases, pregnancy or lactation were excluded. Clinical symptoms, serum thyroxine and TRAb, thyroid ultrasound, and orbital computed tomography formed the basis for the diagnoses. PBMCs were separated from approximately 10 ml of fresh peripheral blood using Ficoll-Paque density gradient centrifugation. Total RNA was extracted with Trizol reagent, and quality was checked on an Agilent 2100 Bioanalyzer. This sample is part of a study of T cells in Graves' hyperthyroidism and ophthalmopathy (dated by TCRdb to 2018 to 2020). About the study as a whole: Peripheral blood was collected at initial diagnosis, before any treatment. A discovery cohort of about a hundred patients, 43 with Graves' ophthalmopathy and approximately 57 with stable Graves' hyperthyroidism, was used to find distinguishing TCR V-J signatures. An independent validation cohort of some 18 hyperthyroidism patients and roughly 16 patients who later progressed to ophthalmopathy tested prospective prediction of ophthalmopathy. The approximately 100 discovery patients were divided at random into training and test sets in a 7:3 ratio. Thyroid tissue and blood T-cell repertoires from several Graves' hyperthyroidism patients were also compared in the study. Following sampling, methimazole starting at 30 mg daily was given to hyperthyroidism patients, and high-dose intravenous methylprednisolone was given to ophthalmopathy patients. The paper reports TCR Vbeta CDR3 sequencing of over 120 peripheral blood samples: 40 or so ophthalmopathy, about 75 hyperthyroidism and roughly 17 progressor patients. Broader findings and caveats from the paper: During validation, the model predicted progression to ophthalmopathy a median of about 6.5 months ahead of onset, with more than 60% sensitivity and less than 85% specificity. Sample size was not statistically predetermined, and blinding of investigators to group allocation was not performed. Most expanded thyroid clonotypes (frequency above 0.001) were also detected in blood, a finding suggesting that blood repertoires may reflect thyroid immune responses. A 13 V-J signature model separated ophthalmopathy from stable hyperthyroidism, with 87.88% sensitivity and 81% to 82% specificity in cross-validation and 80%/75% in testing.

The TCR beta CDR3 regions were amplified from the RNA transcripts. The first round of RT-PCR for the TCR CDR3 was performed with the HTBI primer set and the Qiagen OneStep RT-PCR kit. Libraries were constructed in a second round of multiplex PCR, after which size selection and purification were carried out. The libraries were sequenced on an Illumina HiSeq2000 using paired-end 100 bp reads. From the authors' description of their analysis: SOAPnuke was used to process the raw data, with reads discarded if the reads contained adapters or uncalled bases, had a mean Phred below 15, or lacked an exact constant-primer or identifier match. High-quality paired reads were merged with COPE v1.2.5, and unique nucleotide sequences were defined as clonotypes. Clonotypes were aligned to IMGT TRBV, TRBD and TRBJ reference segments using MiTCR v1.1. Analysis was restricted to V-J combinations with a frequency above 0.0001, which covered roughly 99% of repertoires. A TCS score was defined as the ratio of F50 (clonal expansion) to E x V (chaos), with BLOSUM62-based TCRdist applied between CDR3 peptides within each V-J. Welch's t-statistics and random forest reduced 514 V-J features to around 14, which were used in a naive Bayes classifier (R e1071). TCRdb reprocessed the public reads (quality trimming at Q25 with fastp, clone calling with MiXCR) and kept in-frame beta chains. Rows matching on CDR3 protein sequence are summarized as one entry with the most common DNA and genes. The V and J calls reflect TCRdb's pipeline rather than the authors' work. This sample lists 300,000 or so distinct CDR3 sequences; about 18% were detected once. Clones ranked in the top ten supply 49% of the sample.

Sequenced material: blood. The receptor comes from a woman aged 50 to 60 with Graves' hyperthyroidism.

Here is the DNA: TGCAGTGCTAGAGATCCCGGGCCCACTATTTCCTACGAGCAGTACTTC. The translation is CSARDPGPTISYEQYF. The sequence links TRBV20-1 to TRBJ2-7, with no confidently assigned D gene. CDR1 and CDR2 are read off the germline V gene (reference sequence) as DFQATT and SNEGSKA. Trimming costs V 0 bases and J 1 base, and their ends lie 16 bases apart. Counted from cysteine to phenylalanine, this CDR3 has 16 amino acids. CDR3 DNA is the only sequence kept; it has 48 bases, read in frame from the first base.